The clone carrying this TCR beta chain showed up many times. This sample stems from a study of beta chain features in type 1 diabetes. This CDR3 has 16 amino acids. The junction had 7 bases not matched to a gene; V was cut back by 0 bases and J by 10 bases. Germline V gives CDR1 KGHSH, CDR2 LQKENI. The study reverse transcribed the entire isolated RNA, so it sequenced expressed TCRB transcripts. Sequencing used immunoSEQ multiplex PCR; TCRdb keeps in-frame clones, though not all of them. The table lists about 220,000 clones, roughly a tenth of them singletons. Sorting of CD4+ naive, central memory, regulatory and stem cell-like memory cells was performed via CD45RO/CCR7/CD25/CD127/CD95/CD27.

Sequenced sample: central memory CD4+ T cells from blood. This chain joins TRBV18 and TRBJ2-1; TRBD2 agrees at 12 bases. The receptor's source is a man aged 18 to 35 in good health. CDR3 in amino acids: CASSPPQLAGGGEQFF. The CDR3 region has the DNA TGTGCCAGCTCACCACCGCAACTAGCGGGAGGTGGGGAGCAGTTCTTC.